These 26 T cell receptor beta chains came from one sample sequenced in a study of blood T cells in healthy people across ages. PCR was performed a second time for about 6 to 12 cycles using a sample-barcoded 5' primer and a J-beta primer mix. One entry per CDR3 protein, called by TCRdb with MiXCR from the 5' RACE reads. The data hold roughly 800,000 distinct CDR3 sequences, with roughly 25% observed a single time. These records were also assigned to another study, of T cells of mothers and their children.

Sequenced input: blood. Receptors originate from a boy between 10 and 17 years old in good health.

The rearrangement links TRBV28 to TRBJ2-7; 9 bases line up with TRBD1. The J call may be faulty, since TRBJ2-1 better matches the DNA end. The CDR3 runs to 14 residues. Germline CDR1 reads MDHEN; CDR2 reads SYDVKM. CDR3 bases: TGTGCCAGCGGCCCACTGACAGGGGGGAATGAGCAGTTCTTC. This sequence encodes CASGPLTGGNEQFF.

This clonotype was seen a few times. J is TRBJ1-2 and V is TRBV4-2; D remains unclear. CDR1 and CDR2 from the germline V gene are LGHNA and YNFKEQ. The CDR3 runs 13 residues. Trimming removed 4 bases from V and 2 bases from J, with 8 bases in between. This CDR3 reads CASSRRENYGYTF. CDR3 nucleotide sequence: TGTGCCAGCAGCCGCCGGGAAAACTATGGCTACACCTTC.

This clonotype was counted a few times. V gene TRBV20-1 combines with J gene TRBJ2-3; D unclear. Germline V CDR1 and CDR2: DFQATT, SNEGSKA (reference sequence). The CDR3 length is 15 residues. The V gene lost 6 bases and the J gene lost 1 base, with 17 bases spanning the gap. The CDR3 sequence: CSALKVSVGTDTQYF. In DNA, the CDR3 is TGCAGTGCCCTGAAGGTATCGGTGGGCACAGATACGCAGTATTTT.

The CDR3 nucleotides read TGTGCCAGCAGCCTAGACTATTCTACAGGGATGGGCAATCAGCCCCAGCATTTT. It codes for CASSLDYSTGMGNQPQHF. The J gene is TRBJ1-5, the V gene TRBV7-9, with D perhaps TRBD1 (6 bases). Trimming removed 5 bases from V and 2 bases from J, with 22 bases in between. Germline V lookup: CDR1 SEHNR, CDR2 FQNEAQ (reference sequence). This CDR3 has 18 amino acids.

This clonotype has just one count. V gene TRBV6-1 combines with J gene TRBJ2-5; TRBD2 aligns across 7 bases. Judging by the DNA end, TRBJ2-7 fits better; the J call may be wrong. The V gene's germline CDR1 is MNHNS and CDR2 SASEGT. CDR3 length equals 14 residues. The CDR3 nucleotides read TGTGCGTCACTATCCCGGGCGGGGGACTACGAGCAGTACTTC. As protein: CASLSRAGDYEQYF.

CDR3 residues: CASSPHWGSGNTIYF. The DNA for the CDR3 is TGTGCCAGCAGCCCCCATTGGGGGTCTGGAAACACCATATATTTT. The V call is TRBV3-1, the J call TRBJ1-3, with a possible D match to TRBD1 (5 bases). CDR1 is LGHDT and CDR2 is YNNKEL in the germline V gene (reference sequence). The CDR3 is 15 amino acids. Trimming cost V 4 bases and J 1 base, with 11 bases left between them.

This clonotype was counted between two and nine times. The chain joins TRBV7-2 to TRBJ1-4; TRBD1 aligns across 9 bases. Germline CDR1 SGHTA, CDR2 FQGNSA. V lost 5 bases and J lost 8; bases outside the gene matches: 6. The CDR3 has 14 amino acids. CDR3 sequence reads: CASSPGQGKEKLFF. The CDR3 DNA sequence: TGTGCCAGCAGCCCAGGACAGGGGAAGGAAAAACTGTTTTTT.

V and J are TRBV4-3 and TRBJ2-5; 14 bases are a match to TRBD2. The germline V gene encodes CDR1 LGHNA and CDR2 YSLEER. V shed 4 bases and J 5 bases; nucleotides not matched to a gene: 3. The CDR3 sequence is 15 residues long. The CDR3 DNA reads TGCGCCAGCAGCCGACTAGCGGGAGGGGATGAGACCCAGTACTTC. Translation: CASSRLAGGDETQYF.

V gene TRBV7-2 combines with J gene TRBJ1-2; a weak D match, TRBD1 (5 bases). In germline, CDR1 is SGHTA, CDR2 FQGNSA. V shed 0 bases and J shed 5 bases, with 13 bases lying between them. This CDR3 contains 15 residues. The CDR3 protein is CASSLAGGLGYGYTF. The DNA for the CDR3 is TGTGCCAGCAGCTTAGCCGGGGGATTGGGGTATGGCTACACCTTC.

This chain links TRBV12-3 or TRBV12-4 with TRBJ2-1; D may be TRBD1 or TRBD2 (5 bases each). Trimming took off 1 base at V and 9 bases at J, with 16 bases between the two ends. The CDR3 totals 15 residues. CDR3 DNA: TGTGCCAGCAGTTTAGTGTCCTACGGGACGGTTGAGCAGTTCTTC. Translating gives CASSLVSYGTVEQFF.

The chain carries TRBV29-1 and TRBJ2-5; 8 bases line up with TRBD1. The DNA end favors TRBJ2-7, so the J call may be wrong. Germline V gives CDR1 SQVTM, CDR2 ANQGSEA. The CDR3 has 14 amino acids. CDR3 amino acids: CSVVMTGVIYEQYF. CDR3 sequence (DNA): TGCAGCGTTGTTATGACAGGGGTGATCTACGAGCAGTACTTC.

This clonotype has more than one count but fewer than ten. J is TRBJ2-7 and V is TRBV7-8; 9 nucleotides agree with TRBD1. V lost 6 bases to trimming and J lost 6 bases; unmatched junction nucleotides: 12. There are 15 residues in the CDR3. CDR1 SGHVS and CDR2 FQNEAQ come from the germline V gene. This CDR3 is CASSPPGQGPAEQYF. CDR3 DNA: TGTGCCAGCAGTCCTCCGGGACAGGGCCCAGCCGAGCAGTACTTC.

The genes are TRBV5-6 and TRBJ2-7; TRBD2 is a possible D gene (6 bases). The germline CDR1 and CDR2 sequences are SGHDT and YYEEEE. The CDR3 has 14 residues. The V end was cut by 2 bases, the J end by 2 bases, with 11 bases between. The CDR3 loop reads CASSFSSAAYEQYF. As DNA, the CDR3 is TGTGCCAGCAGCTTTTCTAGCGCCGCCTACGAGCAGTACTTC.

The chain has TRBV7-9 and TRBJ2-3; 10 nucleotides match TRBD2. This CDR3 region has 15 residues. The germline V gene encodes CDR1 SEHNR and CDR2 FQNEAQ (reference sequence). J was trimmed by 2 bases and V by 8 bases; bases with no gene match: 7. The CDR3 is CASGSGGRYTDTQYF. As DNA, the CDR3 is TGTGCCAGCGGTAGCGGGGGGCGATACACAGATACGCAGTATTTT.

This clonotype was detected only a few times. The chain links TRBV7-2 to TRBJ2-1; 8 bases are shared with TRBD2. Looked up from germline, CDR1 is SGHTA and CDR2 is FQGNSA. The CDR3 totals 15 residues. Trimming took 5 bases from V and 3 from J; bases not matched to a gene: 6. The CDR3 loop is CASSRGRPDYNEQFF. For the CDR3, the DNA is TGTGCCAGCAGCCGCGGGAGGCCAGACTACAATGAGCAGTTCTTC.

The CDR3 reads CASSFDRGVHEQYF. The CDR3 DNA follows: TGTGCCAGCAGCTTCGACAGGGGGGTCCACGAGCAGTACTTC. The chain links TRBV6-2 or TRBV6-3 to TRBJ2-7; TRBD1 matches at 9 bases. CDR1 MNHEY and CDR2 SVGEGT come from the germline V gene. CDR3 size: 14 residues. Losses at the gene ends were 6 bases for V and 5 bases for J; bases not matched to a gene: 8.

The table lists this clonotype with a few counts. The chain employs TRBV5-1 and TRBJ2-5, with 12 nucleotides matching TRBD1. The CDR3 totals 17 residues. The V gene's germline CDR1 is SGHRS and CDR2 YFSETQ. V lost 5 bases and J lost 4; bases outside the gene matches: 12. CDR3 sequence (DNA): TGCGCCAGCAGGAGTTTTCGGGACAGGGGGCTTGGAGAGACCCAGTACTTC. Translation: CASRSFRDRGLGETQYF.

This chain connects TRBV7-3 to TRBJ2-1; no firm D call. Germline CDR1 SGHTA, CDR2 FQGTGA. The CDR3 is 13 residues long. V gave up 2 bases and J gave up 7 bases, with 9 bases separating them. CDR3 nucleotide sequence: TGTGCCAGCAGCTTAGACCTTACGAATGAGCAGTTCTTC. Its translation is CASSLDLTNEQFF.

The sample holds many counts of this clonotype. The chain has TRBV24-1 and TRBJ1-2; D may be TRBD1 (5 bases). This CDR3 region has 14 residues. Trimming shortened V by 5 bases and J by 0 bases, and 9 bases separated the two germline ends. The germline V gene has CDR1 KGHDR and CDR2 SFDVKD. The CDR3 region is CATSGGTTNYGYTF. For the CDR3, the DNA is TGTGCCACCAGTGGCGGGACTACTAACTATGGCTACACCTTC.

As concerns this clonotype: One end of the junction varies from germline; a read error may be responsible. V gene TRBV28 combines with J gene TRBJ2-7, with D perhaps matching TRBD1 (5 bases). The CDR3 consists of 16 residues. CDR1 is MDHEN and CDR2 is SYDVKM in the germline V gene. The CDR3 loop is CAGSLPPGSGNYEQYF. The CDR3 DNA sequence: TGTGCCGGCAGTTTACCCCCAGGGTCTGGGAACTACGAGCAGTACTTC.

A single count supports this clonotype. The genes are TRBV4-3 and TRBJ2-3; D gene ambiguous. The V and J ends lost 0 bases and 6 bases respectively, with 7 bases between them. Per the germline V gene, CDR1 is LGHNA and CDR2 is YSLEER. The CDR3 totals 13 residues. Here the CDR3 reads CASSQEGVDTQYF. The DNA of the CDR3 is TGCGCCAGCAGCCAAGAAGGAGTTGATACGCAGTATTTT.

The V gene is TRBV28, the J gene TRBJ2-3, with 8 bases aligning to TRBD2. The CDR3 extends over 13 amino acids. V shed 7 bases, J shed 6 bases, and the junction held 6 bases outside the gene matches. Germline assignment: CDR1 MDHEN and CDR2 SYDVKM. The CDR3 region has the DNA TGTGCCAGCACTCCGGGGGGGTTGGATACGCAGTATTTT. Its protein is CASTPGGLDTQYF.

The V call is TRBV19, the J call TRBJ2-3; perhaps TRBD2 as D (5 bases). V lost 5 bases and J 4 bases, leaving 19 bases between the germline ends. The CDR3 spans 16 residues. Germline V CDR1 and CDR2: LNHDA, SQIVND (reference sequence). DNA for the CDR3: TGTGCCAGTAGTTTGGTTATGGGGTCGGAGGCAGATACGCAGTATTTT. It specifies CASSLVMGSEADTQYF.

J is TRBJ1-5 and V is TRBV7-8, with D possibly being TRBD1 (6 bases). V lost 4 bases to trimming and J lost 5 bases, with 12 bases between them. The CDR3 is 14 amino acids. Germline lookup yields CDR1 SGHVS and CDR2 FQNEAQ. The DNA of the CDR3 is TGTGCCAGCAGCTACCGGGACATTTATCAGCCCCAGCATTTT. It translates to CASSYRDIYQPQHF.

This clonotype was seen only a few times. This sequence joins TRBV5-1 and TRBJ2-5; TRBD1 aligns across 7 bases. Germline V gives CDR1 SGHRS, CDR2 YFSETQ. After removal of 4 bases from V and 6 bases from J, the junction contained 9 bases not matched to a gene. The CDR3 contains 14 residues. The CDR3, as DNA: TGCGCCAGCAGCCCACAGGGGATGGTGAAGACCCAGTACTTC. Translated, it gives CASSPQGMVKTQYF.

The rearrangement links TRBV3-1 to TRBJ2-2; TRBD2 aligns across 11 bases. The germline CDR1 and CDR2 sequences are LGHDT and YNNKEL (reference sequence). Trimming removed 5 bases from V and 4 bases from J; junction bases left unmatched: 6. This CDR3 is built from 16 residues. Written as DNA, the CDR3 is TGTGCCAGCAGCAACCCTAGCGGGAGGACCACCGGGGAGCTGTTTTTT. This codes for CASSNPSGRTTGELFF.